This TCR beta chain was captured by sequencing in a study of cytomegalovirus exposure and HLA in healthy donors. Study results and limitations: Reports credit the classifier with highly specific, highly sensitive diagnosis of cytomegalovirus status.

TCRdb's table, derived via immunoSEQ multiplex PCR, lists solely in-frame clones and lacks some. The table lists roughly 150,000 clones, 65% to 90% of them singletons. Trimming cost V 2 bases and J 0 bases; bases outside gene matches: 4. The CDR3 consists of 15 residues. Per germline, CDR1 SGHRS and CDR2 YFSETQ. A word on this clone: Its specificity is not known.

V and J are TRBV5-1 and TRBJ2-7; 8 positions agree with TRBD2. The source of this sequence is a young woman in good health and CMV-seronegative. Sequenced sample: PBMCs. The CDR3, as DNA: TGCGCCAGCAGCTTCTCAGCGGGGGTCTCCTACGAGCAGTACTTC. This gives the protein CASSFSAGVSYEQYF.